This record covers a single TCR beta chain. Its matching antigen is unknown. These data come from a study of long-term antiretroviral therapy in people with HIV. General observations from the study: Blood was collected between the mid-2000s and the late 2010s, possibly under older ART regimens.

At survey level, the immunoSEQ assay was run in its v3.0 version. The repertoire was sequenced with immunoSEQ multiplex PCR; TCRdb's copy has only in-frame clones and lacks some. This sample carries about 15,000 clones, about 80% of them seen once, and the ten largest clones take roughly 15%. V shed 3 bases, J shed 9 bases, and the junction held 16 bases outside the gene matches. The germline V gene encodes CDR1 SGDLS and CDR2 YYNGEE. This CDR3 comprises 18 residues. This sequence originates from a woman aged 50 to 65 with HIV. This material consisted of unsorted PBMCs, taken 1.5 years before starting antiretroviral therapy. The chain couples TRBV9 to TRBJ2-5, with 14 bases lining up with TRBD2. CDR3 sequence reads: CASSADPGLAGATPAQYF. DNA for the CDR3: TGTGCCAGCAGCGCCGACCCGGGACTAGCGGGGGCCACACCAGCCCAGTACTTC. The whole variable domain, filled in from reference TRBV9 and TRBJ2-5, reads DSGVTQTPKHLITATGQRVTLRCSPRSGDLSVYWYQQSLDQGLQFLIQYYNGEERAKGNILERFSAQQFPDLHSELNLSSLELGDSALYFCASSADPGLAGATPAQYFGPGTRLLVL.